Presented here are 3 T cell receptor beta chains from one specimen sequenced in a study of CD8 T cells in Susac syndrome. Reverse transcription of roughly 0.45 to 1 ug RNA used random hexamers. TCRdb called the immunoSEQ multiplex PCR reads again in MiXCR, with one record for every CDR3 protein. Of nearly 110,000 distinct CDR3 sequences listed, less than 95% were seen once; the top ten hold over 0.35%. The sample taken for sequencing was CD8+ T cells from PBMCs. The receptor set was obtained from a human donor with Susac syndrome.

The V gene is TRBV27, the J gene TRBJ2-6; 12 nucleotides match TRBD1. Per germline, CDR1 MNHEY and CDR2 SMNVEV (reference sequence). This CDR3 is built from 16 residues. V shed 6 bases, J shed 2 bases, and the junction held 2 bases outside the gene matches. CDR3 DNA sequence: TGTGCCAGCAGGGGACAGGGGGCGCCTGGGGCCAACGTCCTGACTTTC. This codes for CASRGQGAPGANVLTF.

The CDR3 loop reads CSVEDRGQAFF. CDR3 coding DNA: TGCAGCGTCGAGGACAGGGGGCAAGCTTTCTTT. The chain recombines TRBV29-1 with TRBJ1-1, with 11 positions matching TRBD1. Germline-derived CDR1 and CDR2 are SQVTM and ANQGSEA. V lost 6 bases, J lost 9 bases, and 3 bases stayed unmatched. The CDR3 length is 11 residues.

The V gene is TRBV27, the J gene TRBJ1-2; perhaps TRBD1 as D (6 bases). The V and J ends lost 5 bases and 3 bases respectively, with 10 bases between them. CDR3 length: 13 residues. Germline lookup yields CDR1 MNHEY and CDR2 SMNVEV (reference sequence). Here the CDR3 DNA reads TGTGCCAGCAGTGGACAGTGGGACTATGGCTACACCTTC. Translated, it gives CASSGQWDYGYTF.